These T cell receptor beta chains were read from a single sample in a study of Graves' ophthalmopathy and Graves' hyperthyroidism. From the multiplex PCR reads, TCRdb called clonotypes with MiXCR, one entry per CDR3 protein. The sample records almost 750,000 distinct CDR3 sequences, around 40% being singletons. The sequencing sample was made of peripheral blood. The receptors were sampled from an adult man with Graves' ophthalmopathy. Each CDR3 is given without its conserved first and last residue. The order of the fields is V gene, CDR3 length, J gene, CDR3 protein.

>TRBV25-1|13|TRBJ2-2
ASTAWGPATGELF
>TRBV29-1|11|TRBJ1-1
SVARRLNTEAF
>TRBV25-1|13|TRBJ1-5
ASSLGRQGTYGQH
>TRBV19|13|TRBJ1-1
ASSQQGTANTEAF
>TRBV9|12|TRBJ1-2
ASSVAGGGYGYT
>TRBV20-1|13|TRBJ2-5
SARTTYSGQETQY
>TRBV2|12|TRBJ1-4
ASSEGQAREKLF
>TRBV19|11|TRBJ2-7
ASMGTRTYEQY
>TRBV7-3|14|TRBJ1-3
ASSLNRPGTGNTIY
>TRBV2|11|TRBJ1-2
ASSGGTVFGYT
>TRBV25-1|10|TRBJ1-5
AGQANQQPQH
>TRBV6-6|15|TRBJ1-1
ASSYLAGGSENTEAF
>TRBV29-1|9|TRBJ2-6
SVAGGRPEA
>TRBV11-2|13|TRBJ2-2
ASKQDRMGTGELF
>TRBV29-1|11|TRBJ1-5
SVRTAYEQPQH
>TRBV20-1|13|.
SARDAARGYNEQF
>TRBV10-3|13|TRBJ1-1
ASSYSGGQWTEAF
>TRBV9|12|TRBJ2-7
ASGAAATSYEQY
>TRBV7-6|14|TRBJ2-7
ASSRSIAGGPNEQY
>TRBV7-9|16|TRBJ1-1
ASSFPLSQTGKNTEAF
>TRBV7-2|12|TRBJ2-7
ASSRGPSPYEQY
>TRBV25-1|14|TRBJ2-5
ASSSPTGGYQETQY
>TRBV29-1|11|TRBJ1-1
SVGDSGGTEAF
>TRBV7-2|13|TRBJ1-5
ASSLNGRSNQPQH
>TRBV24-1|12|TRBJ2-5
ASSQGAGQETQY
>TRBV25-1|15|TRBJ2-5
ASSELTSPRWQETQY
>TRBV4-2|14|TRBJ1-3
ASSQEVSFSGNTIY
>TRBV6-1|13|TRBJ2-6
ASSAPSAGANVLT
>TRBV7-9|11|TRBJ1-1
ASSLQGTLGAF
>TRBV6-5|13|TRBJ2-7
ASSYSETASYEQY
>TRBV7-9|15|TRBJ2-7
ASSLGIRPSGIYEQY
>TRBV5-4|13|TRBJ1-1
ASRGGTGGNTEAF
>TRBV25-1|11|TRBJ2-2
ASSLTGVGELF
>TRBV5-1|13|TRBJ2-7
ASSLTRDRVIEQY
>TRBV19|14|TRBJ1-4
ASTPTVGQRNEKLF
>TRBV20-1|13|TRBJ1-5
SARPWAGRNQPQH
>TRBV11-2|12|TRBJ2-5
ASSLGWDRDDQY
>TRBV2|15|TRBJ1-3
ASTRGTGTSSGNTIY
>TRBV20-1|13|TRBJ1-5
SASTGTARNQPQH
>TRBV6-5|11|TRBJ2-7
ASSLTGALTQY
>TRBV19|16|TRBJ2-6
ASSHRDRGSSGANVLT
>TRBV29-1|11|TRBJ1-1
SGGAGGNTEAF
>TRBV12-3/TRBV12-4|10|TRBJ1-5
ASGHSESSQH
>TRBV6-6|17|TRBJ1-5
ASSYQPSGAFDSNQPQH